This TCR beta chain was profiled in a study of T cell changes during pregnancy in multiple sclerosis. This clone was observed a single time. Germline loops: CDR1 PRHDT, CDR2 FYEKMQ (reference sequence). The CDR3 length is 15 residues. V was clipped by 4 bases and J by 4 bases, with 17 bases between them. Method: immunoSEQ multiplex PCR; TCRdb's copy keeps in-frame clones and lacks some. The sample holds 50,000 to 80,000 clones, around nine tenths seen once. The chain carries TRBV13 and TRBJ2-7; TRBD2 is a possible D gene (6 bases). This clonotype originated in a female donor with multiple sclerosis, enrolled in a pregnancy study. Specimen: CD8+ T cells from peripheral blood mononuclear cells, collected before pregnancy. The CDR3 nucleotides are TGTGCCAGCAGCTCCTGGGACTCTTCAGGGTACGAGCAGTACTTC. Translating gives CASSSWDSSGYEQYF. The full variable domain, rest sourced from reference TRBV13 and TRBJ2-7, is AAGVIQSPRHLIKEKRETATLKCYPIPRHDTVYWYQQGPGQDPQFLISFYEKMQSDKGSIPDRFSAQQFSDYHSELNMSSLELGDSALYFCASSSWDSSGYEQYFGPGTRLTVT.